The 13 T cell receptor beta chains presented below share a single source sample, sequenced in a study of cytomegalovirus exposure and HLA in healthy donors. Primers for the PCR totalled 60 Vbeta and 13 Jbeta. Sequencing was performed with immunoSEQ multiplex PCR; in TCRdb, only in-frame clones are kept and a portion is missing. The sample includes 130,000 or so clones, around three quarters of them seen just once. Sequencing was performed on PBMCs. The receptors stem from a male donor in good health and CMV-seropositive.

The CDR3 coding sequence is TGTGCCAGCAGCCCAACTAGCGGGAGCCACGAGCAGTACTTC. Protein product: CASSPTSGSHEQYF. The chain links TRBV7-2 to TRBJ2-7, with TRBD2 matching 11 bases. This CDR3 has 14 amino acids. The germline V gene encodes CDR1 SGHTA and CDR2 FQGNSA. After removal of 5 bases from V and 5 bases from J, the junction contained 5 bases not matched to a gene.

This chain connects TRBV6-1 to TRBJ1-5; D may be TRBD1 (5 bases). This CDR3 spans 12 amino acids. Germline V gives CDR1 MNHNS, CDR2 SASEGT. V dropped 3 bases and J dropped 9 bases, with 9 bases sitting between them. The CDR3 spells CASSDPRGPQHF. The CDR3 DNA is TGTGCCAGCAGTGACCCTAGGGGGCCCCAGCATTTT.

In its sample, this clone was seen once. This CDR3 reads CASTGGGRRYPGYTF. The CDR3 DNA sequence: TGTGCCAGCACCGGAGGCGGCAGACGATATCCGGGCTACACCTTC. The chain carries TRBV28 and TRBJ1-2; D not resolved. V lost 7 bases and J lost 8, with 23 bases in between. The CDR3 totals 15 residues. Per the germline V gene, CDR1 is MDHEN and CDR2 is SYDVKM.

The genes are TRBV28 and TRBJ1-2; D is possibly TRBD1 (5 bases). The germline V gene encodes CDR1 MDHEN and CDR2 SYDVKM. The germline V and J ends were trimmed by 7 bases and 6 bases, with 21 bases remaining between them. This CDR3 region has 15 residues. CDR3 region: CASIIAGGVPHGYTF. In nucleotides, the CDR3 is TGTGCCAGCATCATAGCCGGGGGGGTACCACATGGCTACACCTTC.

The CDR3 sequence: CAITGTGNTGELFF. The CDR3 DNA reads TGTGCCATCACCGGGACAGGAAACACCGGGGAGCTGTTTTTT. V usage is TRBV10-3 and J usage is TRBJ2-2; 8 bases are shared with TRBD1. CDR3 length equals 14 residues. V shed 7 bases and J 2 bases; nucleotides not matched to a gene: 3. Germline values: CDR1 ENHRY, CDR2 SYGVKD.

CDR3 protein: CASSPDRYEQYF. The CDR3 bases are TGTGCCAGCAGCCCTGACAGATACGAGCAGTACTTC. The rearrangement joins TRBV5-4 to TRBJ2-7; D perhaps matches TRBD1 (5 bases). The CDR3 length is 12 residues. The V gene lost 4 bases and the J gene lost 4 bases, with 9 bases spanning the gap. Germline assignment: CDR1 SGHNT and CDR2 YYREEE (reference sequence).

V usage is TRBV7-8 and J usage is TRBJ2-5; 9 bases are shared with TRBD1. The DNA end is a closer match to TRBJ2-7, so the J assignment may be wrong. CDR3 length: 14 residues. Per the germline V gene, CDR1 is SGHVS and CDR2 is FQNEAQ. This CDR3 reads CASTLGTGSHEQYF. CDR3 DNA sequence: TGTGCCAGCACCCTCGGGACAGGGTCCCACGAGCAGTACTTC.

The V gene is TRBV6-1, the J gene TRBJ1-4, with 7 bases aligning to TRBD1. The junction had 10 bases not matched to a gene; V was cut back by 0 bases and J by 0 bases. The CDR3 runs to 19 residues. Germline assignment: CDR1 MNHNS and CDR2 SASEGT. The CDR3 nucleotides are TGTGCCAGCAGTGAAGCGATTTTAACAGGGGCTTCAACTAATGAAAAACTGTTTTTT. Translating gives CASSEAILTGASTNEKLFF.

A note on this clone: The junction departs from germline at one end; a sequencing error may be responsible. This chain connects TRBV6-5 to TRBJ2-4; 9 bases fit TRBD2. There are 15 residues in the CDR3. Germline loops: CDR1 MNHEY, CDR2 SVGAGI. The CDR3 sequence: CASSYQGLAKNSQYF. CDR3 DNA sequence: TGTGCCAGCAGTTATCAGGGACTAGCCAAAAACAGTCAGTACTTC.

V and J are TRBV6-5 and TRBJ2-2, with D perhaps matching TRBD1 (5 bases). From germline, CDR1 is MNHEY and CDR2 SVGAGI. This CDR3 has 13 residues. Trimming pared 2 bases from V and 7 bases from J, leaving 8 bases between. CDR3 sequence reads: CASSYGAGGELFF. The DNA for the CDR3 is TGTGCCAGCAGTTACGGGGCTGGCGGGGAGCTGTTTTTT.

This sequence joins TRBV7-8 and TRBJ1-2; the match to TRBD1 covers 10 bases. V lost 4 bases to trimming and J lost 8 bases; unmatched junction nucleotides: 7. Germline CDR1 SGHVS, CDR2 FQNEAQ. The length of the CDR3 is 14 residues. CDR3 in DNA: TGTGCCAGCAGCTCAAGGGACAGGGGAAGAGGCTACACCTTC. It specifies CASSSRDRGRGYTF. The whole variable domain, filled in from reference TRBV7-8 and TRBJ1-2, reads GAGVSQSPRYKVAKRGQDVALRCDPISGHVSLFWYQQALGQGPEFLTYFQNEAQLDKSGLPSDRFFAERPEGSVSTLKIQRTQQEDSAVYLCASSSRDRGRGYTFGSGTRLTVV.

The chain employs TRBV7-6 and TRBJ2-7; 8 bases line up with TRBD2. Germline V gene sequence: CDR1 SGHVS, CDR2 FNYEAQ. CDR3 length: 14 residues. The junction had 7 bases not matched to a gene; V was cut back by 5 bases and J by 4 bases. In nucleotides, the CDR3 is TGTGCCAGCAGCCTCCTTTTAGCGGGATACGAGCAGTACTTC. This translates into CASSLLLAGYEQYF.

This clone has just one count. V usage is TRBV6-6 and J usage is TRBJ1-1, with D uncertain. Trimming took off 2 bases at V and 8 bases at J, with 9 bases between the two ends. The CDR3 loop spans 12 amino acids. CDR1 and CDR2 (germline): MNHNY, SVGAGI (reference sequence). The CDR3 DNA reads TGTGCCAGCAGTTACGTCTCCGGGGAAGCTTTCTTT. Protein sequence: CASSYVSGEAFF.